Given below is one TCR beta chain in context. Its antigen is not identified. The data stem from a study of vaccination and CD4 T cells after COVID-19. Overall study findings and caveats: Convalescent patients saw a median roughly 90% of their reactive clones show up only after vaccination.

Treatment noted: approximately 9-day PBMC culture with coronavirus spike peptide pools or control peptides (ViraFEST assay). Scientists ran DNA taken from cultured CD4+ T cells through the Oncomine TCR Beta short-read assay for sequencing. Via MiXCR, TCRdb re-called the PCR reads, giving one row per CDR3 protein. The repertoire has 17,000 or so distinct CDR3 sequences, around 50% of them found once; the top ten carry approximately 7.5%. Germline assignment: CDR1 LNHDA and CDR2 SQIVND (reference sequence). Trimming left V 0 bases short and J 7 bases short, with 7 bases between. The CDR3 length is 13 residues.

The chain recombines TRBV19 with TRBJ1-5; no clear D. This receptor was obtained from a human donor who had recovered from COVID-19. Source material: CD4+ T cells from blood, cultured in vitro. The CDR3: CASSIDGMQPQHF. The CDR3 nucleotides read TGTGCCAGTAGTATAGATGGGATGCAGCCCCAGCATTTT.